The 11 T cell receptor beta chains below all came from one sample that was sequenced in a study of CD4 T cells in relation to SARS-CoV-2 and coronaviruses. Their target antigens are unknown. Generated by immunoSEQ multiplex PCR, the TCRdb table keeps only in-frame clones and is missing some. Here the sample spans 37,000 or so clones, 82% being singletons. Sequencing was carried out using naive CD4+ T cells from PBMCs, cultured in vitro. Subset here: naive CD4+ T cells isolated by negative enrichment. The receptors originated from an adult with COVID-19.

The chain uses TRBV7-9 and TRBJ1-1; D is perhaps TRBD1 (6 bases). CDR1 is SEHNR and CDR2 is FQNEAQ in the germline V gene (reference sequence). This CDR3 has 15 residues. V was clipped by 3 bases and J by 6 bases, with 17 bases between them. CDR3 DNA sequence: TGTGCCAGCAGCTTGGGGGCAGGGAGTAGGGCTGAAGCTTTCTTT. Translating it yields CASSLGAGSRAEAFF.

This chain links TRBV4-2 with TRBJ2-3; 15 bases line up with TRBD2. CDR3 size: 16 residues. V lost 4 bases to trimming and J lost 4 bases; unmatched junction nucleotides: 3. Germline CDR1 reads LGHNA; CDR2 reads YNFKEQ. CDR3 DNA sequence: TGTGCCAGCAGCCGGACTAGCGGGAGGGCCGCAGATACGCAGTATTTT. This encodes CASSRTSGRAADTQYF.

This clone was recorded only once. The chain couples TRBV24-1 to TRBJ2-1, with 9 bases aligning to TRBD2. The germline gives CDR1 KGHDR, CDR2 SFDVKD. J was trimmed by 8 bases and V by 4 bases; bases with no gene match: 14. The CDR3 sequence is 17 residues long. The CDR3 spells CATSDLRPGLATHEQFF. In DNA, the CDR3 is TGTGCCACCAGTGACCTTCGACCCGGACTAGCGACCCATGAGCAGTTCTTC.

The chain couples TRBV5-1 to TRBJ1-2, with D uncertain. The germline V gene encodes CDR1 SGHRS and CDR2 YFSETQ. V lost 4 bases and J 8 bases, leaving 12 bases between the germline ends. The length of the CDR3 is 12 residues. CDR3 nucleotides: TGCGCCAGCAGCCCTACTAGGGAGGGCTACACCTTC. This translates into CASSPTREGYTF.

This clone was picked up a small number of times. The J gene is TRBJ2-7, the V gene TRBV7-3; D is uncertain. The germline V gene encodes CDR1 SGHTA and CDR2 FQGTGA. With 0 bases removed from V and 3 bases from J, the gap between germline ends came to 6 bases. CDR3 size: 13 residues. CDR3 protein: CASSLTRDYEQYF. CDR3 nucleotide sequence: TGTGCCAGCAGCTTAACCCGTGACTACGAGCAGTACTTC.

The V gene is TRBV20-1, the J gene TRBJ1-4; D is uncertain. Germline V gene lookup returns CDR1 DFQATT and CDR2 SNEGSKA (reference sequence). CDR3 length: 11 residues. The ends were cut back, 3 bases at V and 5 bases at J, with 4 bases in the middle. The CDR3 sequence is CSASNNEKLFF. As DNA, the CDR3 is TGCAGTGCTAGCAACAATGAAAAACTGTTTTTT.

The CDR3 DNA sequence: TGTGCCAGCAGTGAACAGGGGGGGCCCCAGCATTTT. This gives the protein CASSEQGGPQHF. The chain joins TRBV28 to TRBJ1-5; 8 bases fit TRBD1. The CDR3 loop spans 12 amino acids. CDR1 MDHEN and CDR2 SYDVKM come from the germline V gene. V gave up 5 bases and J gave up 9 bases; unmatched junction bases: 3.

This clone was seen a handful of times. Compared with germline, one end of the junction differs, possibly owing to a read error. The V gene is TRBV4-1, the J gene TRBJ2-2; 8 bases are shared with TRBD2. Germline CDR1 MGHRA, CDR2 YSYEKL. This CDR3 has 16 residues. As DNA, the CDR3 is TGCGCCAGCAGCCAAGAGATTAGCGGGAACGCCGGGGAGCTGTTTTTT. Translation: CASSQEISGNAGELFF.

CDR3 protein: CASSQDGGAVTDTQYF. The DNA for the CDR3 is TGTGCCAGCAGCCAAGATGGGGGGGCGGTCACAGATACGCAGTATTTT. This rearrangement joins TRBV3-1 (or the pseudogene TRBV3-2) to TRBJ2-3, with D possibly TRBD2 on 7 matching bases. Per germline, CDR1 LGHDT and CDR2 YNNKEL (reference sequence). Trimming took 0 bases from V and 2 from J, leaving 12 bases between them. The CDR3 is 16 residues long.

V and J are TRBV6-6 and TRBJ2-1; 8 nucleotides line up with TRBD2. The CDR3 covers 16 residues. The germline gives CDR1 MNHNY, CDR2 SVGAGI (reference sequence). Unmatched junction bases numbered 12, after V lost 6 bases and J lost 5 bases. CDR3 sequence: CASRDQGLAGHNEQFF. CDR3 DNA: TGTGCCAGCAGGGACCAGGGGCTAGCGGGTCACAATGAGCAGTTCTTC.

This chain joins TRBV6-5 and TRBJ1-1; a weak D match, TRBD1 (6 bases). The V end was cut by 0 bases, the J end by 1 base, with 12 bases between. Per the germline V gene, CDR1 is MNHEY and CDR2 is SVGAGI. The CDR3 sequence is 16 residues long. CDR3 loop: CASSYSYRGRNTEAFF. CDR3 sequence (DNA): TGTGCCAGCAGTTACTCGTACCGGGGGCGGAACACTGAAGCTTTCTTT.